Shown below are 30 T cell receptor beta chains from a single sample sequenced in a study of blood T cell repertoires in COVID-19 (dated by TCRdb to the early 2020s). The library was built by means of the immunoSEQ multiplex PCR assay. As stored in TCRdb, this immuneACCESS dataset retains in-frame rearrangements with V and J assigned. A fraction of the clones does not appear; measured against another copy, unresolved V genes explain less than half of the discrepancy, and the remainder lacks a known reason. This sample holds 69,000 or so clones; approximately 80% were observed only once. Approximately 5.1% of the sample is held by the ten biggest clonotypes. The source material was peripheral blood. All receptors derive from a woman of 80 years or more with active or convalescent COVID-19.

The chain employs TRBV5-8 and TRBJ1-1, with no clear D. The CDR3 is made up of 12 amino acids. The V gene's germline CDR1 is SGHTS and CDR2 YDEGEE. V gave up 5 bases and J gave up 5 bases, with 10 bases separating them. DNA for the CDR3: TGTGCCAGCAGGCCCCCGGGAACTGAAGCTTTCTTT. Translating gives CASRPPGTEAFF.

The chain links TRBV28 to TRBJ1-4; TRBD1 agrees at 7 bases. After removal of 5 bases from V and 4 bases from J, the junction contained 7 bases not matched to a gene. The CDR3 has 15 amino acids. From germline, CDR1 is MDHEN and CDR2 SYDVKM. The DNA for the CDR3 is TGTGCCAGCAGTGGATCTAGGGGGCTTAATGAAAAACTGTTTTTT. Amino acids: CASSGSRGLNEKLFF. The complete variable domain, with remaining parts taken from reference TRBV28 and TRBJ1-4, reads DVKVTQSSRYLVKRTGEKVFLECVQDMDHENMFWYRQDPGLGLRLIYFSYDVKMKEKGDIPEGYSVSREKKERFSLILESASTNQTSMYLCASSGSRGLNEKLFFGSGTQLSVL.

The J gene is TRBJ1-5, the V gene TRBV5-1; D is uncertain. The CDR3 length is 14 residues. V lost 3 bases, J lost 1 base, and 8 bases lay in between. Germline CDR1 reads SGHRS; CDR2 reads YFSETQ. The CDR3 loop reads CASSSQRSNQPQHF. The CDR3 DNA reads TGCGCCAGCAGCTCGCAGAGGAGCAATCAGCCCCAGCATTTT.

In DNA form, the CDR3 reads TGTGCCAGTAGTAGATGGGACAGGGGGCTTGCTGGGGCCAACGTCCTGACTTTC. Its protein product is CASSRWDRGLAGANVLTF. The chain has TRBV19 and TRBJ2-6; 12 bases fit TRBD1. Per the germline V gene, CDR1 is LNHDA and CDR2 is SQIVND (reference sequence). The length of the CDR3 is 18 residues. The trim removed 4 bases at V and 2 bases at J, leaving 6 bases unmatched.

The chain carries TRBV10-2 and TRBJ2-6, with D hard to call. Germline CDR1 is WSHSY and CDR2 is SAAADI. Trimming shortened V by 3 bases and J by 0 bases, and 6 bases separated the two germline ends. CDR3 length equals 15 residues. The CDR3 sequence: CASSDAGSGANVLTF. The CDR3, as DNA: TGCGCCAGCAGTGATGCAGGCTCTGGGGCCAACGTCCTGACTTTC.

Points on this clone: Relative to the germline gene, one junction end is altered; a read error may explain this. J is TRBJ2-7 and V is TRBV7-7; D gene ambiguous. Germline values: CDR1 SSHAT, CDR2 FNYEAQ (reference sequence). This CDR3 has 14 residues. In DNA form, the CDR3 reads TGTGCTAGCAGCTCGGCAGGAATTGACTACGAGCAGTACTTC. Its translation: CASSSAGIDYEQYF. Together with reference TRBV7-7 and TRBJ2-7, the CDR3 gives the full variable domain: GAGVSQSPRYKVTKRGQDVTLRCDPISSHATLYWYQQALGQGPEFLTYFNYEAQPDKSGLPSDRFSAERPEGSISTLTIQRTEQRDSAMYRCASSSAGIDYEQYFGPGTRLTVT.

The gene calls are TRBV6-5 and TRBJ1-2; 8 bases are shared with TRBD1. The CDR3 totals 15 residues. The junction had 10 bases not matched to a gene; V was cut back by 5 bases and J by 5 bases. The germline V gene encodes CDR1 MNHEY and CDR2 SVGAGI. The CDR3 sequence is CASSTHTTGGYGYTF. Written as DNA, the CDR3 is TGTGCCAGCAGTACTCACACAACAGGGGGTTATGGCTACACCTTC.

This sequence joins TRBV19 and TRBJ1-5; the D is unclear. The CDR3 sequence is 15 residues long. Between the trimmed V and J ends, which lost 7 bases and 0 bases, there was a span of 13 bases. Germline-derived CDR1 and CDR2 are LNHDA and SQIVND (reference sequence). CDR3 loop: CASNTDYHSNQPQHF. CDR3 DNA sequence: TGTGCCAGTAATACAGACTACCATAGCAATCAGCCCCAGCATTTT.

The rearrangement links TRBV18 to TRBJ2-3; TRBD2 agrees at 13 bases. V was pared by 5 bases and J by 4 bases, with 9 bases of the junction left unmatched. The CDR3 totals 17 residues. Germline lookup yields CDR1 KGHSH and CDR2 LQKENI. CDR3 DNA: TGTGCCAGCTCAGCAAGGACTAGCGGGAGAACGGCAGATACGCAGTATTTT. As protein: CASSARTSGRTADTQYF.

This chain links TRBV6-5 with TRBJ2-6; D perhaps matches TRBD1 (5 bases). Germline V lookup: CDR1 MNHEY, CDR2 SVGAGI. The CDR3 sequence is 14 residues long. V dropped 10 bases and J dropped 4 bases, with 14 bases sitting between them. The chain's CDR3 is CATNGATGANVLTF. CDR3 DNA: TGTGCCACAAATGGGGCGACGGGGGCCAACGTCCTGACTTTC.

The V call is TRBV19, the J call TRBJ1-5; D uncertain. Trimming shortened V by 3 bases and J by 6 bases, and 36 bases separated the two germline ends. This CDR3 is built from 22 residues. Germline values: CDR1 LNHDA, CDR2 SQIVND (reference sequence). The CDR3 sequence: CASSISFLRVEGVFGVGQPQHF. CDR3 DNA sequence: TGTGCCAGTAGTATTTCGTTTTTACGAGTTGAAGGAGTTTTCGGTGTTGGTCAGCCCCAGCATTTT.

The J gene is TRBJ2-1, the V gene TRBV19; D gene ambiguous. The V end was cut by 1 base, the J end by 6 bases, with 4 bases between. This CDR3 region has 12 residues. Germline V gene lookup returns CDR1 LNHDA and CDR2 SQIVND (reference sequence). In nucleotides, the CDR3 is TGTGCCAGTAGTATAGGGCCCAATGAGCAGTTCTTC. It codes for CASSIGPNEQFF.

The chain is built from TRBV7-2 and TRBJ1-5; D gene unclear. Germline V CDR1 and CDR2: SGHTA, FQGNSA. The CDR3 spans 13 residues. V lost 3 bases, J lost 0 bases, and 3 bases lay in between. The CDR3 loop is CASSFNSNQPQHF. CDR3 nucleotide sequence: TGTGCCAGCAGCTTTAATAGCAATCAGCCCCAGCATTTT.

The chain couples TRBV11-2 to TRBJ2-7, with 10 bases identical to TRBD2. Germline V gene sequence: CDR1 SGHAT, CDR2 FQNNGV. With 3 bases clipped from V and 4 bases from J, the junction kept 3 bases outside the gene matches. The CDR3 extends over 14 amino acids. The CDR3 coding sequence is TGTGCCAGCAGCTTCACTAGCGGGACTTACGAGCAGTACTTC. Translated, it gives CASSFTSGTYEQYF. Using reference TRBV11-2 and TRBJ2-7 for the parts outside the CDR3, the full variable domain is EAGVAQSPRYKIIEKRQSVAFWCNPISGHATLYWYQQILGQGPKLLIQFQNNGVVDDSQLPKDRFSAERLKGVDSTLKIQPAKLEDSAVYLCASSFTSGTYEQYFGPGTRLTVT.

This clone has only a few counts. This sequence joins TRBV28 and TRBJ2-5; 10 bases are a match to TRBD2. The CDR3 is 14 residues long. The germline V gene has CDR1 MDHEN and CDR2 SYDVKM. J was trimmed by 1 base and V by 10 bases; bases with no gene match: 6. The CDR3 coding sequence is TGTGCCACCTGGACTAGCGGATTCCAAGAGACCCAGTACTTC. Amino acid sequence: CATWTSGFQETQYF.

The rearrangement joins TRBV19 to TRBJ2-1; 9 bases map to TRBD2. The CDR3 has 14 amino acids. Germline V CDR1 and CDR2: LNHDA, SQIVND (reference sequence). V shed 4 bases and J 4 bases; nucleotides not matched to a gene: 2. The CDR3 DNA is TGTGCCAGTAGTAAGACTAGCGGATACAATGAGCAGTTCTTC. Its translation: CASSKTSGYNEQFF.

The chain links TRBV28 to TRBJ2-1, with 10 bases lining up with TRBD2. The trim removed 5 bases at V and 7 bases at J, leaving 11 bases unmatched. CDR3 size: 16 residues. Germline loops: CDR1 MDHEN, CDR2 SYDVKM. Written as DNA, the CDR3 is TGTGCCAGCAGTAAAAGCGGGGGGGCGTTTCTGAATGAGCAGTTCTTC. Its protein is CASSKSGGAFLNEQFF.

This CDR3 is CASRSGGGSTGELFF. CDR3 in DNA: TGTGCCAGCAGGAGCGGGGGGGGGAGTACCGGGGAGCTGTTTTTT. The chain employs TRBV27 and TRBJ2-2, with TRBD2 matching over 10 bases. The CDR3 consists of 15 residues. The germline V gene has CDR1 MNHEY and CDR2 SMNVEV (reference sequence). V gave up 6 bases and J gave up 5 bases; unmatched junction bases: 6.

V is TRBV7-9 and J is TRBJ2-1; a possible D gene is TRBD2 (6 bases). CDR1 SEHNR and CDR2 FQNEAQ come from the germline V gene (reference sequence). The CDR3 has 16 amino acids. V dropped 6 bases and J dropped 5 bases, with 20 bases sitting between them. CDR3 nucleotides: TGTGCCAGCAGAGGGGTGGGAGGAGGCCCAAACAATGAGCAGTTCTTC. It specifies CASRGVGGGPNNEQFF. The full variable domain, with the rest looked up from reference TRBV7-9 and TRBJ2-1, is DTGVSQNPRHKITKRGQNVTFRCDPISEHNRLYWYRQTLGQGPEFLTYFQNEAQLEKSRLLSDRFSAERPKGSFSTLEIQRTEQGDSAMYLCASRGVGGGPNNEQFFGPGTRLTVL.

The chain couples TRBV19 to TRBJ2-6; 9 positions match TRBD1. V was pared by 2 bases and J by 0 bases, with 5 bases of the junction left unmatched. CDR1 is LNHDA and CDR2 is SQIVND in the germline V gene (reference sequence). The CDR3 runs 18 residues. CDR3 loop: CASSIRPGQGSGANVLTF. The CDR3 nucleotides read TGTGCCAGTAGTATAAGACCGGGACAGGGCTCTGGGGCCAACGTCCTGACTTTC.

V gene TRBV21-1 combines with J gene TRBJ1-4; the table's D gene call, TRBD1, was not cross checked with the DNA. TRBV21-1 is a listed pseudogene. CDR3 size: 15 residues. CDR3 sequence: CASSIRGATNEKLFF. The CDR3 bases are TGTGCCAGCAGCATCAGGGGGGCAACTAATGAAAAACTGTTTTTT.

This clone was seen just once. The chain combines TRBV6-2 or TRBV6-3 with TRBJ2-5, with D possibly being TRBD1 (6 bases). V lost 6 bases and J 2 bases, leaving 16 bases between the germline ends. The CDR3 covers 15 residues. Per the germline V gene, CDR1 is MNHEY and CDR2 is SVGEGT. CDR3 DNA: TGTGCCAGCAGCCTAGCAAAGGGACAACAAGAGACCCAGTACTTC. Protein sequence: CASSLAKGQQETQYF.

This chain uses TRBV11-2 with TRBJ1-1, with D unclear. The CDR3 is 15 residues long. Germline V gene lookup returns CDR1 SGHAT and CDR2 FQNNGV. Trimming removed 5 bases from V and 3 bases from J, with 16 bases in between. CDR3 protein: CASSPSPPRDTEAFF. DNA for the CDR3: TGTGCCAGCAGCCCAAGCCCACCGAGGGACACTGAAGCTTTCTTT.

This clone was seen only a few times. The chain employs TRBV27 and TRBJ2-5; 10 nucleotides match TRBD2. This CDR3 comprises 14 residues. Unmatched junction bases numbered 6, after V lost 6 bases and J lost 5 bases. The V gene's germline CDR1 is MNHEY and CDR2 SMNVEV (reference sequence). The DNA of the CDR3 is TGTGCCAGCAGAAAACTAGCGGGGTGGGAGACCCAGTACTTC. Its translation: CASRKLAGWETQYF.

V is TRBV19 and J is TRBJ1-3; TRBD1 matches at 10 bases. Trimming at V came to 4 bases and at J to 6 bases, leaving 6 bases not matched to a gene. The CDR3 consists of 15 residues. Germline V gene lookup returns CDR1 LNHDA and CDR2 SQIVND (reference sequence). The CDR3 DNA reads TGTGCCAGTAGTAGCCCGGGACAGGGGATAAACACCATATATTTT. Translation gives CASSSPGQGINTIYF.

The chain recombines TRBV28 with TRBJ2-7, with D possibly being TRBD2 (5 bases). The V gene's germline CDR1 is MDHEN and CDR2 SYDVKM. V shed 5 bases and J shed 2 bases, with 22 bases lying between them. The CDR3 loop spans 17 amino acids. The chain's CDR3 is CASSGPRVMGGTYEQYF. The CDR3 DNA follows: TGTGCCAGCAGTGGACCGAGGGTTATGGGCGGTACCTACGAGCAGTACTTC.

The genes are TRBV7-3 and TRBJ2-3; 8 bases match TRBD2. V was clipped by 4 bases and J by 3 bases; unmatched bases: 6. The CDR3 length is 15 residues. The germline V gene encodes CDR1 SGHTA and CDR2 FQGTGA. CDR3 DNA sequence: TGTGCCAGCAGCTCAACTAGCGGAGGGACAGATACGCAGTATTTT. Translated: CASSSTSGGTDTQYF.

This rearrangement joins TRBV27 to TRBJ2-6; weak D call: TRBD1 (6 bases). The CDR3 is made up of 15 amino acids. Trimming shortened V by 4 bases and J by 4 bases, and 11 bases separated the two germline ends. The V gene's germline CDR1 is MNHEY and CDR2 SMNVEV (reference sequence). CDR3 DNA sequence: TGTGCCAGCAGTTCCAGGGGCCGAGGGGCCAACGTCCTGACTTTC. Protein: CASSSRGRGANVLTF.

Worth noting for this clone: Distinct nucleotide sequences in the sample also encode this CDR3. The chain is built from TRBV7-2 and TRBJ2-5; tentatively, D is TRBD2 (6 bases). The CDR3 is 15 amino acids. Trimming pared 5 bases from V and 8 bases from J, leaving 21 bases between. Germline lookup yields CDR1 SGHTA and CDR2 FQGNSA. CDR3: CASSRQRLVFETQYF. The CDR3 DNA sequence: TGTGCCAGCAGCCGCCAAAGACTAGTGTTTGAAACCCAGTACTTC.

This chain joins TRBV5-4 and TRBJ2-5; TRBD2 aligns across 7 bases. The V segment lost 5 bases and the J segment 2 bases; nucleotides outside the gene matches: 6. The CDR3 spans 14 residues. Germline lookup yields CDR1 SGHNT and CDR2 YYREEE (reference sequence). Written as DNA, the CDR3 is TGTGCCAGCAGAGCGGGAAACCAACAAGAGACCCAGTACTTC. This translates into CASRAGNQQETQYF.